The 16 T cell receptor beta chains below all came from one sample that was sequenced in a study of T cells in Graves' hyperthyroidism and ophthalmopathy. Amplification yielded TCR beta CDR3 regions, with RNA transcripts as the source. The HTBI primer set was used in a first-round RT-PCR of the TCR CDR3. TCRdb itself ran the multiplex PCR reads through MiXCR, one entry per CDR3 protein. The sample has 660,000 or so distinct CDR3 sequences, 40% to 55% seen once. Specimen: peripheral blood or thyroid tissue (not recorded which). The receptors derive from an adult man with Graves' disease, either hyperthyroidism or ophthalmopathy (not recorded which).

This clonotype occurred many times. CDR3 nucleotide sequence: TGTGCCAGCAGCTTAGCCGTAGCGGTGATCCAAGAGACCCAGTACTTC. It is translated as CASSLAVAVIQETQYF. This rearrangement joins TRBV7-9 to TRBJ2-5, with D possibly TRBD2 on 6 matching bases. The CDR3 is made up of 16 amino acids. V was clipped by 0 bases and J by 1 base, with 12 bases between them. CDR1 and CDR2 (germline): SEHNR, FQNEAQ (reference sequence).

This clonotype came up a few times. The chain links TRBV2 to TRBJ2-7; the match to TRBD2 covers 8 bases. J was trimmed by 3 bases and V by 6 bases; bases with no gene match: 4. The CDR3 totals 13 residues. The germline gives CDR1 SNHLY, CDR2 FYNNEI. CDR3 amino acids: CASRLAEHYEQYF. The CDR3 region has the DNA TGTGCCAGCAGACTAGCGGAACACTACGAGCAGTACTTC.

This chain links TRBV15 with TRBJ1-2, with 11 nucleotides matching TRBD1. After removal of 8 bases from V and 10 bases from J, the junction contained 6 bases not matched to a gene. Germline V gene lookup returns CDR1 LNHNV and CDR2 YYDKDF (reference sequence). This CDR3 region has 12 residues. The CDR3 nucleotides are TGTGCCACCGCGGACAGGGGGCATGACTACACCTTC. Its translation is CATADRGHDYTF.

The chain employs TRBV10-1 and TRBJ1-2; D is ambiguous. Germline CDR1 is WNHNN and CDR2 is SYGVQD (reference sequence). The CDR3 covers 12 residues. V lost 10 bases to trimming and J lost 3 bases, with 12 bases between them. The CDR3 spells CAIQAGDYGYTF. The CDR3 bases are TGCGCCATCCAGGCAGGAGACTATGGCTACACCTTC.

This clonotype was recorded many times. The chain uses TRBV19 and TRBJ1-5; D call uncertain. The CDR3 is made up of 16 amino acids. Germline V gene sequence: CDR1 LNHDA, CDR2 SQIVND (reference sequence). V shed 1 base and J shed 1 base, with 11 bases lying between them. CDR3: CASSIAARTSNQPQHF. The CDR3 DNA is TGTGCCAGTAGTATAGCGGCCAGGACGAGCAATCAGCCCCAGCATTTT.

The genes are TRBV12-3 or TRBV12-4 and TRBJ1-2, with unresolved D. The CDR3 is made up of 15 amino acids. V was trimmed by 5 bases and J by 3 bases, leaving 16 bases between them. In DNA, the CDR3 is TGTGCCAGCAGTGAAGCGGGTGGTTCGGACTATGGCTACACCTTC. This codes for CASSEAGGSDYGYTF.

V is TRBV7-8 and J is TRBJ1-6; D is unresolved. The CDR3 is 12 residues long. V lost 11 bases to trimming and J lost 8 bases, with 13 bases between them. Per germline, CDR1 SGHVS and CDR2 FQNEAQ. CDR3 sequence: CAWGGGYSPLHF. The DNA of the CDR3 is TGTGCCTGGGGTGGAGGGTATTCACCCCTCCACTTT.

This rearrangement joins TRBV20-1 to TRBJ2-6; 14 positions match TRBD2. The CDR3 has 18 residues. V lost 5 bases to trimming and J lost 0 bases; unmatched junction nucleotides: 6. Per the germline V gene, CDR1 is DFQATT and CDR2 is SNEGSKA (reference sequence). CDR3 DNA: TGCAGTGCTTTACGGACTAGCGGGGGGTACTCTGGGGCCAACGTCCTGACTTTC. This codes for CSALRTSGGYSGANVLTF.

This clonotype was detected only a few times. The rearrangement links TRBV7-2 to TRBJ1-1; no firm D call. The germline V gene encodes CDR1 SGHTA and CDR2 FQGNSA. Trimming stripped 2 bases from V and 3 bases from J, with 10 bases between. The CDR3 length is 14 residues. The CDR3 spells CASSLIPWDTEAFF. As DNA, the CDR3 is TGTGCCAGCAGCTTAATCCCGTGGGACACTGAAGCTTTCTTT.

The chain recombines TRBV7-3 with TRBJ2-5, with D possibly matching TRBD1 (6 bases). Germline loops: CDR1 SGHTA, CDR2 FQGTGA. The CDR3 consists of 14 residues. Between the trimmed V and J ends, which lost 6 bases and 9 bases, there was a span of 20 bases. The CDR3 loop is CASSLTGFDQPQYF. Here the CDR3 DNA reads TGTGCCAGCAGTCTTACAGGGTTCGATCAGCCCCAGTACTTC. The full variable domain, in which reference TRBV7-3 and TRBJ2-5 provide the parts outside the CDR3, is GAGVSQTPSNKVTEKGKYVELRCDPISGHTALYWYRQSLGQGPEFLIYFQGTGAADDSGLPNDRFFAVRPEGSVSTLKIQRTERGDSAVYLCASSLTGFDQPQYFGPGTRLLVL.

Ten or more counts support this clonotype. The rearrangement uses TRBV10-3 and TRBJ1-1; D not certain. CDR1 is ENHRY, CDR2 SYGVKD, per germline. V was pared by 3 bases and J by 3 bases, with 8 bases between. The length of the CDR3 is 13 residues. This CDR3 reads CAISDLRDTEAFF. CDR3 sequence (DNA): TGTGCCATCAGTGACTTGAGGGACACTGAAGCTTTCTTT.

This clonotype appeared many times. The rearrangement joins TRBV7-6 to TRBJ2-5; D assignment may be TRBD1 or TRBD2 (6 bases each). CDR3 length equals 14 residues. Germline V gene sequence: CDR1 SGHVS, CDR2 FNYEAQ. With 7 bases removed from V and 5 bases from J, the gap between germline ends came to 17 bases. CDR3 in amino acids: CASTFGGAGETQYF. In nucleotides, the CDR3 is TGTGCCAGCACGTTCGGGGGCGCCGGGGAGACCCAGTACTTC.

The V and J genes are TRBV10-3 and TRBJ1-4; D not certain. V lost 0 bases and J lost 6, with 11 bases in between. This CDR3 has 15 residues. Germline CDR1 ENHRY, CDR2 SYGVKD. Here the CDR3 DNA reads TGTGCCATCAGTGAGTCGGGGAGGACGGATGAAAAACTGTTTTTT. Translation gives CAISESGRTDEKLFF.

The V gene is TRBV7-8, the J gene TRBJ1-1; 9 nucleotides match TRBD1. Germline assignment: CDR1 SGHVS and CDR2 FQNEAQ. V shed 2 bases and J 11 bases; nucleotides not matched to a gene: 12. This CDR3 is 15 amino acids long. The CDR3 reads CASSLTGTGGALAFF. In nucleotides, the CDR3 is TGTGCCAGCAGCTTAACAGGAACAGGGGGCGCGTTGGCTTTCTTT.

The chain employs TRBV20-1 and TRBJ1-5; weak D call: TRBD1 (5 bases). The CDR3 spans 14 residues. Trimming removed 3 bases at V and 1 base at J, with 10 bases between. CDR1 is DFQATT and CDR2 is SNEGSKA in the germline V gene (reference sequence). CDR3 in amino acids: CSASDGASNQPQHF. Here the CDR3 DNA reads TGCAGTGCTAGTGACGGGGCAAGCAATCAGCCCCAGCATTTT.

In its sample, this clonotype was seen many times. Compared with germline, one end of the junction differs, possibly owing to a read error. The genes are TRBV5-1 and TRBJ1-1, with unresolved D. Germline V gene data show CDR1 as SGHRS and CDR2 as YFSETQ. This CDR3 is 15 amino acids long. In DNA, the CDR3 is TGTGCCAGCAGCTTAGATCTGGGGTTGAACACTGAAGCTTTCTTT. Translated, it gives CASSLDLGLNTEAFF.